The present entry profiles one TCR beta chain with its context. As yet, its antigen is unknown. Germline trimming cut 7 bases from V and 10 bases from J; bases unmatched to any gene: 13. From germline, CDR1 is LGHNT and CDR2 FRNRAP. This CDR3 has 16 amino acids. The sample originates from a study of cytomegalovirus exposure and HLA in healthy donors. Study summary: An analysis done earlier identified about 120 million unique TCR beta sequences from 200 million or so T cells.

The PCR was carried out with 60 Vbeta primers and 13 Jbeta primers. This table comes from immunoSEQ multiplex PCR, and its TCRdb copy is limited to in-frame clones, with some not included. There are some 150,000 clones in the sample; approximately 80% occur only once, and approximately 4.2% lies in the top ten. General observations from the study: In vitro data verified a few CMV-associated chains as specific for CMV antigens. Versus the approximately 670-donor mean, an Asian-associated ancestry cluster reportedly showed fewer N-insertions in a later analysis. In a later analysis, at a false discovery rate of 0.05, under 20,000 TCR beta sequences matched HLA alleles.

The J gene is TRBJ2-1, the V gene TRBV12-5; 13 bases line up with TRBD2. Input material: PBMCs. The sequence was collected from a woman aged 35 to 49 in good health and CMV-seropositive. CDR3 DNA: TGTGCTAGTGTTTTTGAGGGGACTAGCGGGATGGGCGAGCAGTTCTTC. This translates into CASVFEGTSGMGEQFF.